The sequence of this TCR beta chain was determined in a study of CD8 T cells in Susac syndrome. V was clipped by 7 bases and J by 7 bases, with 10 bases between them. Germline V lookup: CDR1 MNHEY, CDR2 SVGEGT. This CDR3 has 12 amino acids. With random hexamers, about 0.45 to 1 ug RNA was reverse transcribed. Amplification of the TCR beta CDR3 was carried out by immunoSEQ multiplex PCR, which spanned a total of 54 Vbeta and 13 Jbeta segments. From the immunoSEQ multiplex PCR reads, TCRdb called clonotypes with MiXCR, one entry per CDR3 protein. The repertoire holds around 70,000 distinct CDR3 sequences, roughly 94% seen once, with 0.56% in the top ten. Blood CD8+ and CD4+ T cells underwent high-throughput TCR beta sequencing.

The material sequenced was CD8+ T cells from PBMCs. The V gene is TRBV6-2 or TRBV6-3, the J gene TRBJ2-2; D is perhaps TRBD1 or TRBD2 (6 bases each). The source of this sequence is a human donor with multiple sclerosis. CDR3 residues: CASTGGGGELFF. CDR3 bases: TGTGCCAGCACCGGGGGCGGCGGGGAGCTGTTTTTT.